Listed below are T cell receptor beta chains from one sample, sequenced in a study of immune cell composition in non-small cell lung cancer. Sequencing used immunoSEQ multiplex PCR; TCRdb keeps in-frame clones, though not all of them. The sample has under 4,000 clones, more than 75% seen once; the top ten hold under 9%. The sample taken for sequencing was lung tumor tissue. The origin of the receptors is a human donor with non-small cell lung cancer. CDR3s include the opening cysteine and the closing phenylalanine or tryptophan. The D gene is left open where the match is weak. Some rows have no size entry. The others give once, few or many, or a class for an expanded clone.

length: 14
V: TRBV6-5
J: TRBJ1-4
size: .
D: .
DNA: TGTGCCAGCAGTTACTCGGGGGGAGATGAAAAACTGTTTTTT
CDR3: CASSYSGGDEKLFF

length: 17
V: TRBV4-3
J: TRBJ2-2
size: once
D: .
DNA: TGCGCCAGCAGCCAAGAAAACCGCTATTCGAACACCGGGGAGCTGTTTTTT
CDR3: CASSQENRYSNTGELFF

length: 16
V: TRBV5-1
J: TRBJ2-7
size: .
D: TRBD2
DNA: TGCGCCAGCAGCCCCCCGGGGGGGGTGAAGAACAACGAGCAGTACTTC
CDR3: CASSPPGGVKNNEQYF

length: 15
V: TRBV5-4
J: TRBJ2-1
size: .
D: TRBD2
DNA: TGTGCCAGCAGCAGACTAGCGGGGGTCCCCAATGAGCAGTTCTTC
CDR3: CASSRLAGVPNEQFF

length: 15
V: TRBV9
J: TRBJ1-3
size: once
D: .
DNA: TGTGCCAGCAGCGGGGACATCCGCTCTGGAAACACCATATATTTT
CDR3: CASSGDIRSGNTIYF

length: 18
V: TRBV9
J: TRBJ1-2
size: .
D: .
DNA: TGTGCCAGCAGCGTAGATAAACGGGTGACGGCTGTGAGGGATGGCTACACCTTC
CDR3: CASSVDKRVTAVRDGYTF

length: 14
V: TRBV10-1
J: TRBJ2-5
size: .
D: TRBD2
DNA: TGCGCCAGCAGTAGTGGACTAGCGGGGGCCGTTAAGTACTTC
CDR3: CASSSGLAGAVKYF

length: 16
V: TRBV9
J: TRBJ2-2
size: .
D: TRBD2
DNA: TGTGCCAGCAGCGGAATAGCGGGAGGGCTGTCCGGGGAGCTGTTTTTT
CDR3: CASSGIAGGLSGELFF

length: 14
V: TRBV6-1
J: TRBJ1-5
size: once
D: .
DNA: TGTGCCAGCAGTGAGGAACAGGAGAATCAGCCCCAGCATTTT
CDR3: CASSEEQENQPQHF

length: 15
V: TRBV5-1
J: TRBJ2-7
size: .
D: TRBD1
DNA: TGCGCCAGCAGCAGACAGGGCTCTAGGGTACTCGAGCAGTACTTC
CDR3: CASSRQGSRVLEQYF

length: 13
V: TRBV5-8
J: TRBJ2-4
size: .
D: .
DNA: TGTGCCAGCAGACATACAGGGATGGACATTCAGTACTTC
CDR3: CASRHTGMDIQYF

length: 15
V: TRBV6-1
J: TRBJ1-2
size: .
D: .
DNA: TGTGCCAGCAGTGAAGTTATGGGCGGGGTCTATGGCTACACCTTC
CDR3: CASSEVMGGVYGYTF

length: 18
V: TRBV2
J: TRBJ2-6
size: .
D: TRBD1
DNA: TGTGCCAGCAGTACCTCCGGGACAGGGGCGGCTGGGGCCAACGTCCTGACTTTC
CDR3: CASSTSGTGAAGANVLTF

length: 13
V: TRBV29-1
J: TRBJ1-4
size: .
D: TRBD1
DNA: TGCAGCGTAAGGACAGGGGGCCGTGAAAAACTGTTTTTT
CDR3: CSVRTGGREKLFF

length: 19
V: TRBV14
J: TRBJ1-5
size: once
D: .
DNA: TGTGCCAGCAGCCTTCCTTTTAAGGCGGGGCCCGGGGGCAATCAGCCCCAGCATTTT
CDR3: CASSLPFKAGPGGNQPQHF

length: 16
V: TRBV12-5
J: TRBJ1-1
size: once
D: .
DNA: TGTGCTAGTGGTTTGGTCCCGGGTTGGCCTAACACTGAAGCTTTCTTT
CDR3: CASGLVPGWPNTEAFF

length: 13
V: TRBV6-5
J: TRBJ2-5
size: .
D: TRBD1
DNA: TGTGCCAGCAGTTCGGGACAGGGAGAGACCCAGTACTTC
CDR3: CASSSGQGETQYF

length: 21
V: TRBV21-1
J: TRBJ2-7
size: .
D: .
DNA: TGTGCCAGCAGCAAAGCCAAACAGGGGGCAATCCCCCGGGGTGGCTCCTACGAGCAGTACTTC
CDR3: CASSKAKQGAIPRGGSYEQYF

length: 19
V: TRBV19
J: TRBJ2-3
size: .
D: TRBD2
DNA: TGTGCCAGTAGTACCACTTGGGACTACCCCCTAGAGTTCACAGATACGCAGTATTTT
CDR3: CASSTTWDYPLEFTDTQYF

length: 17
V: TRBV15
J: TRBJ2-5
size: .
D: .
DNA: TGTGCCACCAGCCCCTGGCCAGGGATGGGGATCCAAGAGACCCAGTACTTC
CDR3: CATSPWPGMGIQETQYF

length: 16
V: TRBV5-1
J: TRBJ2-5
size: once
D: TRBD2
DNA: TGCGCCAGCAGCCGGCGGACTAGCGGGATGGTGGAGACCCAGTACTTC
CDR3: CASSRRTSGMVETQYF

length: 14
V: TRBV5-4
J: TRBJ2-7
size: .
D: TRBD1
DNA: TGTGCCAGCAGCTTCGGGACAGGAGTTTACGAGCAGTACTTC
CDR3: CASSFGTGVYEQYF

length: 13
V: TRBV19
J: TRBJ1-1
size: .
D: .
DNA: TGTGCCAGTAGTCTGAGACAGGCCTCGGAAGCTTTCTTT
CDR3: CASSLRQASEAFF

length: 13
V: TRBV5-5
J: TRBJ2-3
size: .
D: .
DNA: TGTGCCAGCAGCCCTCCGTCGGGGGATACGCAGTATTTT
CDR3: CASSPPSGDTQYF

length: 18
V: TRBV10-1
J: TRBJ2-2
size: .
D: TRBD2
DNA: TGCGCCAGCAGTGAGGTTCCCCCAGCGGGGGCGAACACCGGGGAGCTGTTTTTT
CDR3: CASSEVPPAGANTGELFF

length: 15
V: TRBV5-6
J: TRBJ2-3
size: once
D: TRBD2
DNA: TGTGCCAGCAGCTTGGTCGTGACTAGCGGGGATACGCAGTATTTT
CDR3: CASSLVVTSGDTQYF

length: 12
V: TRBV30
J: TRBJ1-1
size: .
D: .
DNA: TGTGCCTGGATGACCCAGGGATCGGTCGCTTTCTTT
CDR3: CAWMTQGSVAFF

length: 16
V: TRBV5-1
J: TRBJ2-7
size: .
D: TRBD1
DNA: TGCGCCAGCAGCGGGGCTGGCGGACAGGGTAATTTCGAGCAGTACTTC
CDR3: CASSGAGGQGNFEQYF

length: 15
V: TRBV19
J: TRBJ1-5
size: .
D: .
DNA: TGTGCCAGTAGGTGGGATCGGGGGAGCAATCAGCCCCAGCATTTT
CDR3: CASRWDRGSNQPQHF

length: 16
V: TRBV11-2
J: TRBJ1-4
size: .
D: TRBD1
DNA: TGTGCCAGCAGCTTAGTAGGGACAGGAGCAAATGAAAAACTGTTTTTT
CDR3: CASSLVGTGANEKLFF

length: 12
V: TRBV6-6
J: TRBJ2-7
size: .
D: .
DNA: TGTGCCAGCAGTAAGGACATCTACGAGCAGTACTTC
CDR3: CASSKDIYEQYF

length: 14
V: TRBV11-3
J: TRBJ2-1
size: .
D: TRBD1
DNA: TGTGCCAGCAGCTTAGGGCCAGGGGGCAATGAGCAGTTCTTC
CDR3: CASSLGPGGNEQFF